The 32 T cell receptor beta chains reported below all come from one sample, sequenced in a study of cytomegalovirus exposure and HLA in healthy donors (dated by TCRdb to the late 2010s). Receptor libraries were prepared by the immunoSEQ multiplex PCR assay. For the multiplex PCR, a mixture combining 60 forward primers for TCR Vbeta segments and 13 reverse primers for TCR Jbeta segments was used. The source is immuneACCESS, and TCRdb retained only in-frame sequences with V and J called. Part of the clones is not carried over; for the studies checked, unresolved V genes explain less than half of this, and the remainder is unexplained. Counted in this sample were 150,000 or so clones; over 75% of them appeared once. Together, the top ten hold 1% to 1.5% of the sample. Specimen: PBMCs. The receptor source for this set is a man over 45 in good health and CMV-seropositive.

The chain recombines TRBV4-2 with TRBJ1-5; D ambiguous. Per the germline V gene, CDR1 is LGHNA and CDR2 is YNFKEQ. The CDR3 runs 16 residues. The V gene lost 3 bases and the J gene lost 6 bases, with 18 bases spanning the gap. The CDR3 sequence is CASSQYSGSIGQPQHF. The CDR3 DNA is TGTGCCAGCAGCCAGTATTCCGGGAGCATCGGTCAGCCCCAGCATTTT.

This chain joins TRBV19 and TRBJ1-2, with unresolved D. The germline V gene encodes CDR1 LNHDA and CDR2 SQIVND (reference sequence). The CDR3 is made up of 13 amino acids. Between the trimmed V and J ends, which lost 4 bases and 8 bases, there was a span of 14 bases. CDR3 nucleotide sequence: TGTGCCAGTAGTAGCTGGGGAGAAAAGGGCTACACCTTC. This codes for CASSSWGEKGYTF. Complete variable domain (other parts from reference TRBV19 and TRBJ1-2): DGGITQSPKYLFRKEGQNVTLSCEQNLNHDAMYWYRQDPGQGLRLIYYSQIVNDFQKGDIAEGYSVSREKKESFPLTVTSAQKNPTAFYLCASSSWGEKGYTFGSGTRLTVV.

The rearrangement uses TRBV19 and TRBJ2-1, with 8 positions matching TRBD2. Trimming at V came to 5 bases and at J to 0 bases, leaving 6 bases not matched to a gene. Per germline, CDR1 LNHDA and CDR2 SQIVND (reference sequence). This CDR3 has 16 residues. The CDR3 loop is CASSSRTSGSYNEQFF. CDR3 nucleotides: TGTGCCAGTAGTTCACGAACTAGCGGCTCCTACAATGAGCAGTTCTTC.

With respect to this clone: This specimen includes other DNA sequences encoding the same CDR3. The gene calls are TRBV7-8 and TRBJ2-5; 8 nucleotides match TRBD1. Germline loops: CDR1 SGHVS, CDR2 FQNEAQ. V was pared by 5 bases and J by 5 bases, with 4 bases of the junction left unmatched. The CDR3 totals 13 residues. The CDR3 coding sequence is TGTGCCAGCAGCCGAGGACAGGGCGAGACCCAGTACTTC. It encodes CASSRGQGETQYF.

The V and J genes are TRBV2 and TRBJ1-1; D not certain. V dropped 2 bases and J dropped 2 bases, with 9 bases sitting between them. The germline V gene encodes CDR1 SNHLY and CDR2 FYNNEI. The length of the CDR3 is 14 residues. The CDR3 loop reads CASSEWARNTEAFF. The DNA of the CDR3 is TGTGCCAGCAGTGAATGGGCCCGCAACACTGAAGCTTTCTTT.

The chain has TRBV18 and TRBJ1-4; D gene unclear. Germline V lookup: CDR1 KGHSH, CDR2 LQKENI. The CDR3 extends over 14 amino acids. V lost 1 base to trimming and J lost 6 bases, with 9 bases between them. DNA of the CDR3: TGTGCCAGCTCACCACAGGGAGGAGATGAAAAACTGTTTTTT. Protein sequence: CASSPQGGDEKLFF.

This chain connects TRBV18 to TRBJ2-7, with 10 bases fitting TRBD1. J was trimmed by 6 bases and V by 2 bases; bases with no gene match: 7. This CDR3 has 15 residues. Germline CDR1 and CDR2: KGHSH and LQKENI. The CDR3, as DNA: TGTGCCAGCTCACCATACAGACAGGGGGCGGCCGAGCAGTACTTC. This translates into CASSPYRQGAAEQYF.

The V call is TRBV5-4, the J call TRBJ2-3, with TRBD2 as a possible D gene (6 bases). Germline lookup yields CDR1 SGHNT and CDR2 YYREEE (reference sequence). Trimming stripped 4 bases from V and 2 bases from J, with 8 bases between. This CDR3 has 13 amino acids. DNA for the CDR3: TGTGCCAGCAGCCGGGACTCCACAGATACGCAGTATTTT. It translates to CASSRDSTDTQYF. Filled out from reference TRBV5-4 and TRBJ2-3, the complete variable domain reads ETGVTQSPTHLIKTRGQQVTLRCSSQSGHNTVSWYQQALGQGPQFIFQYYREEENGRGNFPPRFSGLQFPNYSSELNVNALELDDSALYLCASSRDSTDTQYFGPGTRLTVL.

The chain uses TRBV6-1 and TRBJ2-5; 8 bases agree with TRBD2. This CDR3 comprises 13 residues. Germline loops: CDR1 MNHNS, CDR2 SASEGT. J lost 4 bases, V lost 10 bases, and 8 bases had no gene match. As DNA, the CDR3 is TGTGCCACCCTGGGACTAGGCGGAGAGACCCAGTACTTC. Translation gives CATLGLGGETQYF.

The chain couples TRBV21-1 to TRBJ2-1; the listed D gene, TRBD2, was not tested against the DNA. TRBV21-1 is flagged as a pseudogene. The CDR3 is 15 amino acids. The CDR3 reads CASSKGAGSYNEQFF. CDR3 DNA sequence: TGTGCCAGCAGCAAAGGAGCGGGATCCTACAATGAGCAGTTCTTC.

The J gene is TRBJ2-7, the V gene TRBV29-1, with 7 positions matching TRBD1. Per the germline V gene, CDR1 is SQVTM and CDR2 is ANQGSEA. CDR3 size: 13 residues. V lost 5 bases, J lost 0 bases, and 4 bases stayed unmatched. The DNA for the CDR3 is TGCAGCGTTTTTACAGGGGACTCCTACGAGCAGTACTTC. Protein product: CSVFTGDSYEQYF.

The chain has TRBV18 and TRBJ1-2; 9 positions agree with TRBD1. Trimming at V came to 3 bases and at J to 7 bases, leaving 6 bases not matched to a gene. Germline CDR1 is KGHSH and CDR2 is LQKENI. There are 14 residues in the CDR3. CDR3 region: CASSPDRGDGGYTF. In DNA form, the CDR3 reads TGTGCCAGCTCACCGGACAGGGGCGACGGTGGCTACACCTTC.

The V and J genes are TRBV6-6 and TRBJ2-5, with 9 bases identical to TRBD2. V lost 2 bases, J lost 5 bases, and 9 bases stayed unmatched. The CDR3 sequence is 16 residues long. Germline-derived CDR1 and CDR2 are MNHNY and SVGAGI (reference sequence). CDR3 amino acids: CASSYMGTSSLETQYF. For the CDR3, the DNA is TGTGCCAGCAGTTACATGGGGACTAGCTCCCTCGAGACCCAGTACTTC.

The J gene is TRBJ2-3, the V gene TRBV4-1, with a tentative D call TRBD2 (6 bases). With 0 bases removed from V and 3 bases from J, the gap between germline ends came to 16 bases. The CDR3 runs 17 residues. Looked up from germline, CDR1 is MGHRA and CDR2 is YSYEKL. The CDR3 spells CASSQDPATRVTDTQYF. CDR3 nucleotide sequence: TGCGCCAGCAGCCAAGATCCGGCGACTAGAGTAACAGATACGCAGTATTTT.

This chain connects TRBV19 to TRBJ2-5; TRBD2 matches at 15 bases. Losses at the gene ends were 6 bases for V and 0 bases for J; bases not matched to a gene: 2. CDR1 is LNHDA and CDR2 is SQIVND in the germline V gene (reference sequence). The CDR3 is 16 amino acids. This chain's CDR3 is CASRGLAGGHQETQYF. CDR3 DNA sequence: TGTGCCAGTAGGGGACTAGCGGGAGGCCACCAAGAGACCCAGTACTTC.

This clone has just a few counts. The chain joins TRBV11-2 to TRBJ2-3, with TRBD2 identical over 14 bases. From germline, CDR1 is SGHAT and CDR2 FQNNGV. V lost 2 bases, J lost 3 bases, and 7 bases stayed unmatched. This CDR3 contains 18 residues. The CDR3 sequence is CASSLLTGLAGETDTQYF. CDR3 DNA sequence: TGTGCCAGCAGCTTACTAACGGGACTAGCGGGGGAAACAGATACGCAGTATTTT.

V is TRBV4-3 and J is TRBJ2-3, with D uncertain. This CDR3 is built from 16 residues. In germline, CDR1 is LGHNA, CDR2 YSLEER. The V and J ends lost 1 base and 0 bases respectively, with 11 bases between them. CDR3 residues: CASSQAQQSSTDTQYF. CDR3 sequence (DNA): TGCGCCAGCAGCCAAGCCCAACAGTCTAGCACAGATACGCAGTATTTT.

This rearrangement joins TRBV5-1 to TRBJ1-2; TRBD1 agrees at 8 bases. Germline lookup yields CDR1 SGHRS and CDR2 YFSETQ. The V gene end was trimmed by 1 base and the J gene end by 8 bases; junction bases not matched to a gene: 19. CDR3 size: 18 residues. The CDR3 protein is CASSLRIGTGTGREGYTF. The CDR3 nucleotides read TGCGCCAGCAGCTTGCGTATCGGGACCGGGACAGGAAGGGAGGGCTACACCTTC.

The rearrangement joins TRBV28 to TRBJ2-7, with D uncertain. Trimming left V 11 bases short and J 3 bases short, with 14 bases between. Germline values: CDR1 MDHEN, CDR2 SYDVKM. CDR3 length: 12 residues. The CDR3 DNA sequence: TGTGCCTCCCGAGGTCCTATCTACGAGCAGTACTTC. It encodes CASRGPIYEQYF.

This clone was detected once. V and J are TRBV4-2 and TRBJ1-5; maybe TRBD1 (6 bases). Trimming took off 0 bases at V and 7 bases at J, with 16 bases between the two ends. This CDR3 has 16 amino acids. The germline V gene encodes CDR1 LGHNA and CDR2 YNFKEQ. The DNA of the CDR3 is TGTGCCAGCAGCCAAGAGTGGTCCCAGGGGTACCAGCCCCAGCATTTT. Its translation: CASSQEWSQGYQPQHF.

The J gene is TRBJ2-7, the V gene TRBV5-1; D is unclear. V dropped 4 bases and J dropped 4 bases, with 12 bases sitting between them. The CDR3 totals 13 residues. CDR1 is SGHRS, CDR2 YFSETQ, per germline. The CDR3 DNA sequence: TGCGCCAGCAGCCCCCAGGTGGGTTACGAGCAGTACTTC. Protein product: CASSPQVGYEQYF.

The chain's CDR3 is CASSPSGRDRTGELFF. The CDR3 nucleotides are TGTGCCAGCAGCCCCAGCGGGAGAGACAGGACCGGGGAGCTGTTTTTT. This chain uses TRBV7-3 with TRBJ2-2; 8 bases are shared with TRBD2. The CDR3 runs to 16 residues. V gave up 5 bases and J gave up 5 bases; unmatched junction bases: 10. From germline, CDR1 is SGHTA and CDR2 FQGTGA.

The V and J genes are TRBV30 and TRBJ1-1; TRBD1 is a possible D gene (5 bases). This CDR3 region has 13 residues. Trimming removed 6 bases from V and 0 bases from J, with 11 bases in between. CDR1 is GTSNPN and CDR2 is SVGIG in the germline V gene (reference sequence). CDR3 region: CACRPGVNTEAFF. The CDR3 bases are TGTGCCTGCAGGCCGGGGGTGAACACTGAAGCTTTCTTT.

This sequence joins TRBV19 and TRBJ1-5, with 8 bases fitting TRBD1. Germline V gene lookup returns CDR1 LNHDA and CDR2 SQIVND (reference sequence). CDR3 length equals 16 residues. The trim removed 2 bases at V and 2 bases at J, leaving 5 bases unmatched. The CDR3 sequence: CASSITQGAGNQPQHF. DNA of the CDR3: TGTGCCAGTAGTATAACGCAGGGGGCGGGCAATCAGCCCCAGCATTTT.

This sequence joins TRBV27 and TRBJ2-6, with 11 positions matching TRBD1. CDR1 is MNHEY and CDR2 is SMNVEV in the germline V gene (reference sequence). CDR3 length: 22 amino acids. V dropped 4 bases and J dropped 1; count of bases not matched to a gene: 18. As DNA, the CDR3 is TGTGCCAGCAGTTCCTCCGGGACAGGGGGAATCCACCCACCTTCTGGGGCCAACGTCCTGACTTTC. Protein: CASSSSGTGGIHPPSGANVLTF. Full variable domain (remainder filled in from reference TRBV27 and TRBJ2-6): EAQVTQNPRYLITVTGKKLTVTCSQNMNHEYMSWYRQDPGLGLRQIYYSMNVEVTDKGDVPEGYKVSRKEKRNFPLILESPSPNQTSLYFCASSSSGTGGIHPPSGANVLTFGAGSRLTVL.

The rearrangement joins TRBV27 to TRBJ2-5; 10 bases agree with TRBD2. The CDR3 is 17 amino acids. Germline assignment: CDR1 MNHEY and CDR2 SMNVEV (reference sequence). The V and J ends lost 5 bases and 5 bases, in that order; junction bases with no gene match: 14. This CDR3 reads CASSRYPAGGPGETQYF. CDR3 sequence (DNA): TGTGCCAGCAGTCGCTACCCAGCGGGAGGGCCAGGGGAGACCCAGTACTTC.

To note about this clone: Other DNA sequences in the same sample also yield this CDR3. The chain is built from TRBV18 and TRBJ2-1; 8 nucleotides agree with TRBD2. The germline gives CDR1 KGHSH, CDR2 LQKENI. The V gene end was trimmed by 3 bases and the J gene end by 3 bases; junction bases not matched to a gene: 10. CDR3 length: 17 amino acids. The CDR3 sequence is CASSPPGLAGGYNEQFF. DNA of the CDR3: TGTGCCAGCTCACCCCCCGGGTTGGCGGGGGGCTACAATGAGCAGTTCTTC.

This chain links TRBV6-5 with TRBJ2-1; TRBD2 agrees at 9 bases. J was trimmed by 10 bases and V by 1 base; bases with no gene match: 11. The CDR3 runs 16 residues. The germline gives CDR1 MNHEY, CDR2 SVGAGI. The CDR3 protein is CASSYFGRGGSSEQFF. CDR3 DNA sequence: TGTGCCAGCAGTTACTTTGGGCGGGGGGGGAGTTCGGAGCAGTTCTTC.

This clone has only one observation. The rearrangement uses TRBV7-8 and TRBJ2-7; the match to TRBD2 covers 8 bases. The CDR3 is made up of 17 amino acids. Germline values: CDR1 SGHVS, CDR2 FQNEAQ. V lost 4 bases and J lost 2; bases outside the gene matches: 13. The CDR3 nucleotides read TGTGCCAGCAGCTCGAGGGGCGGTAGCGGGAACCCCTACGAGCAGTACTTC. Its protein is CASSSRGGSGNPYEQYF.

This chain connects TRBV7-2 to TRBJ2-1; 14 positions match TRBD2. The CDR3 consists of 15 residues. Germline CDR1 SGHTA, CDR2 FQGNSA. J was trimmed by 9 bases and V by 6 bases; bases with no gene match: 7. The CDR3 coding sequence is TGTGCCAGCAGACCGGGACTAGCGGGAGCCGGTGAGCAGTTCTTC. Encoded protein: CASRPGLAGAGEQFF.

This clone was counted a few times. The chain has TRBV25-1 and TRBJ1-4, with 7 bases that match TRBD1. V lost 3 bases and J lost 0; bases outside the gene matches: 7. Germline CDR1 is MGHDK and CDR2 is SYGVNS. The CDR3 is 17 residues long. CDR3 residues: CASSDRDSFATNEKLFF. The CDR3 coding sequence is TGTGCCAGCAGTGACCGGGACAGCTTTGCAACTAATGAAAAACTGTTTTTT.

The DNA of the CDR3 is TGTGCCAGCAGCTTGGGCGGGAAGGAGTTAGAGACCCAGTACTTC. It is translated as CASSLGGKELETQYF. The rearrangement joins TRBV5-4 to TRBJ2-5; TRBD2 might be the D (6 bases). This CDR3 contains 15 residues. V was cut by 0 bases and J by 4 bases, with 13 bases left in between. The V gene's germline CDR1 is SGHNT and CDR2 YYREEE (reference sequence).